Sequencing of this T cell receptor beta chain was carried out in a study of blood T cell repertoires in COVID-19. The wider study: Sources were T cells, B-cell-depleted T cells, or PBMCs; the material itself was cDNA or gDNA.

TCRdb's table, derived via immunoSEQ multiplex PCR, lists solely in-frame clones and lacks some. The sample consists of more than 100,000 clones, over 70% of them appearing once. V gave up 1 base and J gave up 3 bases; unmatched junction bases: 2. The CDR3 is 15 residues long. CDR1 is SEHNR and CDR2 is FQNEAQ in the germline V gene (reference sequence). This clone has just a few counts. The chain has TRBV7-9 and TRBJ1-4, with 7 bases aligning to TRBD1. Sample: peripheral blood. The TCR sequence derives from a woman in her 70s with acute or convalescent COVID-19. In DNA, the CDR3 is TGTGCCAGCAGCTTAGTACAGGGGTCTAATGAAAAACTGTTTTTT. Translating it yields CASSLVQGSNEKLFF.